Listed here is a single T cell receptor beta chain. This receptor's antigen is unknown. Qualities for individual bases were not recorded, and no much larger clone is one base off. The iRepertoire nested amplicon-rescue multiplex PCR (arm-PCR) platform was used to amplify TCR alpha and beta CDR3 regions from RNA. The input for one-step reverse transcription and amplification was about 90-450 ng of tissue mRNA or PBMC total RNA. After bead purification, a secondary multiplex PCR added Illumina adapters, and libraries were gel-purified between 200 and 400 bp. Demultiplexing relied on internal 6-nucleotide barcodes carried by the libraries. Sequencing of libraries was performed on an Illumina MiSeq with 2x220 or 2x250 nucleotide paired-end reads. As for the original processing: FLASH 1.2.11 was used to merge paired reads, and BWA-MEM then aligned the reads to the GRCh37 human genome before TRA and TRB reads were extracted. An IMGT-derived reference of cassette sequences and CDR3 motifs, with pseudogenes included, was used for V and J assignment. Reads were translated in three frames, and productive CDR3s were defined by a C…FGXG motif without stop codons. A clonotype was defined as a unique combination of a V-J cassette pair and a CDR3 amino acid sequence. Filtering of reads was based on Hamming distance, with the threshold set by the sequence error rate of each sample in mapped regions. The raw public data were reprocessed by TCRdb itself: fastp quality trimming at Q25, MiXCR clonotype calling, in-frame beta chains only. Rows with one shared CDR3 protein collapse into an entry with the most common genes and DNA. It is TCRdb's table, rather than the study itself, that gives the V and J calls and clone size. This sample lists around 93,000 distinct CDR3 sequences; approximately 42% were detected once. The ten largest clones represent around two fifths of the sample.

These data come from a study of glioma-infiltrating T cells (dated by TCRdb to the mid-2010s). About the full investigation: Glioma tissue, non-neoplastic brain tissue and matched peripheral blood mononuclear cells were used as sources from which TCR alpha- and beta-chain repertoires were sequenced. Each tissue-infiltrating repertoire was compared with the same patient's peripheral blood repertoire to measure divergence between tissue and blood T-cell populations. The paired cohort comprised three low-grade glioma patients, about eight primary glioblastoma patients and three non-glioma patients contributing non-neoplastic brain tissue.

Overall results and qualifications from the work: Very few CDR3 sequences were shared between tissue and blood, attributed to high CDR3 diversity and limited sampling. VJ-independent divergence between tissue and blood was below expectation in non-neoplastic patients but above expectation in all gliomas, especially low-grade gliomas. The group comparisons were based on small numbers of patients: three non-neoplastic, three low-grade glioma and about eight glioblastoma patients.

From its cysteine to its phenylalanine, the CDR3 spans 14 amino acids. The CDR3 DNA has 42 bases and is translated from base 1. The germline V gene yields SGHRS for CDR1 and YFSETQ for CDR2. Germline trimming amounts to 1 base on V and 4 bases on J, with 1 as the count of junction bases outside the gene matches. The source of this sequence is a human donor with low-grade glioma or glioblastoma, undergoing nonglioma brain surgery, or in good health (not recorded which). The chain joins TRBV5-1 to TRBJ2-3; 9 middle bases align to TRBD1. Sequencing used glioma tissue, nonneoplastic brain tissue, or PBMCs (not recorded which). The sequenced DNA is TGCGCCAGCAGCTTGCGGACAGGGGCAGATACGCAGTATTTT. It encodes CASSLRTGADTQYF. The entire variable domain, with the stretches around the CDR3 drawn from the reference TRBV5-1 and TRBJ2-3 proteins, is KAGVTQTPRYLIKTRGQQVTLSCSPISGHRSVSWYQQTPGQGLQFLFEYFSETQRNKGNFPGRFSGRQFSNSRSEMNVSTLELGDSALYLCASSLRTGADTQYFGPGTRLTVL.